The 32 T cell receptor beta chains presented below share a single source sample, sequenced in a study of post-analysis software for immune sequencing data. General study points: Four to six TRBV segments were more frequent in patients than controls; TRBV5-6, TRBV5-1 and TRBV20-1 belonged to this group.

These TCRs are of unknown antigen specificity. Every TCR beta cDNA library bore unique molecular identifiers. In TCRdb, the PCR reads were re-called with MiXCR into one record per CDR3 protein. The table has roughly 870,000 distinct CDR3 sequences, approximately 53% seen once. The sequenced sample was blood. Receptors were obtained from a girl between 10 and 17 years old with multiple sclerosis.

CDR3 coding DNA: TGCAGTGCGTCCCCATTGGAGCGGGGGACCTACGAGCAGTACTTC. As protein: CSASPLERGTYEQYF. The rearrangement uses TRBV20-1 and TRBJ2-7, with 8 bases that match TRBD2. With 6 bases clipped from V and 2 bases from J, the junction kept 12 bases outside the gene matches. Germline assignment: CDR1 DFQATT and CDR2 SNEGSKA (reference sequence). CDR3 length: 15 residues.

The V call is TRBV5-1, the J call TRBJ1-1; D remains ambiguous. Trimming took 3 bases from V and 4 from J, leaving 16 bases between them. The CDR3 is 15 residues long. Germline V gene lookup returns CDR1 SGHRS and CDR2 YFSETQ. The CDR3 DNA sequence: TGCGCCAGCAGCTCCTGGGAGGAGGGAAGCACTGAAGCTTTCTTT. Its translation: CASSSWEEGSTEAFF.

The chain recombines TRBV5-1 with TRBJ2-5; D possibly corresponds to TRBD1 (6 bases). The CDR3 contains 15 residues. Germline-derived CDR1 and CDR2 are SGHRS and YFSETQ. V shed 5 bases and J shed 5 bases, with 19 bases lying between them. CDR3 region: CASSTGQQGLETQYF. The CDR3 DNA sequence: TGCGCCAGCAGTACAGGACAACAGGGCTTGGAGACCCAGTACTTC.

This clonotype showed up just a few times. The V call is TRBV6-5, the J call TRBJ2-5; TRBD2 matches 9 bases. The J call is in doubt because the DNA end fits TRBJ2-7 better. CDR1 MNHEY and CDR2 SVGAGI come from the germline V gene. CDR3 size: 17 residues. In DNA, the CDR3 is TGTGCCAGCAGTTATGCCTCTAGCGGGGTAAAGCTCCGCGAGCAGTACTTC. Translating it yields CASSYASSGVKLREQYF.

The chain has TRBV5-1 and TRBJ2-7, with 9 bases lining up with TRBD1. The junction had 10 bases not matched to a gene; V was cut back by 4 bases and J by 5 bases. The CDR3 runs 15 residues. Germline CDR1 and CDR2: SGHRS and YFSETQ. The CDR3 DNA follows: TGCGCCAGCAGCCCACCAGGTGGACAGGGGCACGAGCAGTACTTC. It codes for CASSPPGGQGHEQYF.

This clonotype occurred a few times. CDR3 nucleotides: TGTGCCAGCAGTGCACAGGGGATACGTGGCTACACCTTC. Its translation is CASSAQGIRGYTF. The V gene is TRBV12-3 or TRBV12-4, the J gene TRBJ1-2, with TRBD1 identical over 7 bases. The length of the CDR3 is 13 residues. Trimming cost V 5 bases and J 7 bases; bases outside gene matches: 7.

The rearrangement uses TRBV29-1 and TRBJ2-5, with a tentative D call TRBD2 (6 bases). The CDR3 length is 13 residues. The germline gives CDR1 SQVTM, CDR2 ANQGSEA. Trimming took 4 bases from V and 5 from J, leaving 14 bases between them. The CDR3 loop reads CSVGGPGLETQYF. DNA for the CDR3: TGCAGCGTTGGGGGTCCGGGACTGGAGACCCAGTACTTC. The entire variable domain, with the rest obtained from reference TRBV29-1 and TRBJ2-5, is as follows: SAVISQKPSRDICQRGTSLTIQCQVDSQVTMMFWYRQQPGQSLTLIATANQGSEATYESGFVIDKFPISRPNLTFSTLTVSNMSPEDSSIYLCSVGGPGLETQYFGPGTRLLVL.

This clonotype was seen a handful of times. The CDR3 sequence: CSVEDPGIGDTQYF. The CDR3 DNA reads as TGCAGCGTTGAAGACCCGGGCATAGGGGATACGCAGTATTTT. The gene calls are TRBV29-1 and TRBJ2-3; no firm D call. V shed 0 bases and J shed 6 bases, with 13 bases lying between them. The CDR3 sequence is 14 residues long. Germline V CDR1 and CDR2: SQVTM, ANQGSEA.

J is TRBJ2-3 and V is TRBV18; TRBD2 might be the D (5 bases). CDR1 KGHSH and CDR2 LQKENI come from the germline V gene. The CDR3 spans 17 residues. V was clipped by 1 base and J by 3 bases, with 17 bases between them. CDR3 sequence (DNA): TGTGCCAGCTCACCACGTGCCCCACAGACGGGGACAGATACGCAGTATTTT. Translated: CASSPRAPQTGTDTQYF.

This clonotype has a handful of counts. The CDR3: CSVRAGNSYEQYF. Here the CDR3 DNA reads TGCAGCGTTCGAGCCGGGAACTCCTACGAGCAGTACTTC. The chain recombines TRBV29-1 with TRBJ2-7; maybe TRBD2 (5 bases). Trimming took off 5 bases at V and 0 bases at J, with 11 bases between the two ends. The CDR3 loop spans 13 amino acids. Per germline, CDR1 SQVTM and CDR2 ANQGSEA.

The chain employs TRBV6-5 and TRBJ2-7, with D perhaps matching TRBD2 (6 bases). This CDR3 spans 14 amino acids. V was cut by 5 bases and J by 2 bases, with 13 bases left in between. Per germline, CDR1 MNHEY and CDR2 SVGAGI. This chain's CDR3 is CASSPGDRAYEQYF. CDR3 bases: TGTGCCAGCAGTCCGGGGGACCGTGCCTACGAGCAGTACTTC.

The chain combines TRBV20-1 with TRBJ1-1; no firm D call. Germline V lookup: CDR1 DFQATT, CDR2 SNEGSKA (reference sequence). The ends were cut back, 5 bases at V and 1 base at J, with 14 bases in the middle. CDR3 size: 14 residues. CDR3 coding DNA: TGCAGTGCTTTTCGACCCGTCGGGAACACTGAAGCTTTCTTT. It translates to CSAFRPVGNTEAFF.

V is TRBV10-2 and J is TRBJ2-5; D gene ambiguous. V shed 3 bases and J shed 2 bases, with 10 bases lying between them. The germline CDR1 and CDR2 sequences are WSHSY and SAAADI. The CDR3 is 14 amino acids. In DNA, the CDR3 is TGCGCCAGCAGTGATCAGAATGATCAAGAGACCCAGTACTTC. Amino acids: CASSDQNDQETQYF.

This clonotype was recorded a few times. J is TRBJ2-1 and V is TRBV20-1; D is uncertain. The CDR3 covers 14 residues. Trimming took off 6 bases at V and 7 bases at J, with 19 bases between the two ends. The germline gives CDR1 DFQATT, CDR2 SNEGSKA (reference sequence). The CDR3 DNA reads TGCAGTGCGGAACTCATGGGGATACAGAATGAGCAGTTCTTC. Protein: CSAELMGIQNEQFF.

Only a few counts were recorded for this clonotype. This chain connects TRBV29-1 to TRBJ2-7; D remains unclear. V was clipped by 6 bases and J by 1 base, with 10 bases between them. The CDR3 extends over 12 amino acids. Per germline, CDR1 SQVTM and CDR2 ANQGSEA. CDR3 in amino acids: CSVVEQSYEQYF. DNA of the CDR3: TGCAGCGTCGTAGAACAGTCCTACGAGCAGTACTTC.

The V and J genes are TRBV27 and TRBJ1-4; 11 bases line up with TRBD1. The germline CDR1 and CDR2 sequences are MNHEY and SMNVEV (reference sequence). Trimming cost V 4 bases and J 7 bases; bases outside gene matches: 11. This CDR3 is built from 17 residues. The CDR3 bases are TGTGCCAGCAGTTCCCAATGGACAGGGGGCCGGGGTGAAAAACTGTTTTTT. The encoded protein is CASSSQWTGGRGEKLFF.

The chain has TRBV12-3 or TRBV12-4 and TRBJ2-1, with D hard to call. V was clipped by 9 bases and J by 6 bases, with 15 bases between them. This CDR3 contains 13 residues. CDR3 sequence: CASHEGNSNEQFF. For the CDR3, the DNA is TGTGCCAGTCATGAAGGTAATTCCAATGAGCAGTTCTTC.

The chain recombines TRBV5-6 with TRBJ2-7; D possibly corresponds to TRBD1 (6 bases). The CDR3 loop spans 15 amino acids. CDR1 is SGHDT and CDR2 is YYEEEE in the germline V gene. Trimming removed 3 bases at V and 5 bases at J, with 18 bases between. The CDR3 here is CASSSLGAGENEQYF. The DNA of the CDR3 is TGTGCCAGCAGCTCCCTCGGGGCAGGGGAAAACGAGCAGTACTTC.

The rearrangement uses TRBV6-6 and TRBJ2-3; 9 bases are a match to TRBD1. V lost 9 bases and J lost 1; bases outside the gene matches: 8. There are 15 residues in the CDR3. CDR1 and CDR2 (germline): MNHNY, SVGAGI (reference sequence). CDR3 sequence: CASQFTGGGTDTQYF. The DNA of the CDR3 is TGTGCCAGTCAATTCACAGGGGGCGGCACAGATACGCAGTATTTT.

This chain connects TRBV12-3 or TRBV12-4 to TRBJ1-5, with 7 bases identical to TRBD1. The CDR3 covers 15 residues. J gave up 8 bases and V 6 bases, and 13 bases lay outside the gene matches. CDR3 sequence reads: CASSPEERGREPQHF. CDR3 DNA: TGTGCCAGCAGCCCAGAAGAGAGGGGGCGGGAGCCCCAGCATTTT.

V is TRBV5-1 and J is TRBJ2-7; no definite D call. V dropped 9 bases and J dropped 4 bases, with 17 bases sitting between them. Germline CDR1 SGHRS, CDR2 YFSETQ. The CDR3 loop spans 13 amino acids. This CDR3 reads CATRTAGGYEQYF. The CDR3 DNA reads TGCGCCACCAGGACGGCAGGTGGTTACGAGCAGTACTTC.

This clonotype was seen more than once but under ten times. CDR3 nucleotide sequence: TGTGCCAGCAGCCAAGGACCCGACCCCGTTGGCTACACCTTC. This codes for CASSQGPDPVGYTF. V usage is TRBV7-2 and J usage is TRBJ1-2, with D hard to call. CDR1 is SGHTA and CDR2 is FQGNSA in the germline V gene. V was cut by 5 bases and J by 7 bases, with 17 bases left in between. The CDR3 is made up of 14 amino acids.

The V gene is TRBV6-5, the J gene TRBJ2-7; possible D gene TRBD2, 6 bases. V lost 1 base and J lost 6, with 7 bases in between. The V gene's germline CDR1 is MNHEY and CDR2 SVGAGI. This CDR3 is 12 amino acids long. The CDR3, as DNA: TGTGCCAGCAGTTACTTTAGCGGCGAGCAGTACTTC. It specifies CASSYFSGEQYF.

The genes are TRBV5-1 and TRBJ2-1; D tentatively fits TRBD1 or TRBD2 (5 bases each). Germline CDR1 reads SGHRS; CDR2 reads YFSETQ. V was clipped by 10 bases and J by 9 bases, with 20 bases between them. This CDR3 is 13 amino acids long. The CDR3 DNA reads TGCGCCGACATCCAGAGGGGTCCCAGTGAGCAGTTCTTC. It encodes CADIQRGPSEQFF.

This clonotype was observed a few times. The CDR3 DNA reads TGCAGCGTTGAAGATCAGGGTCCCCACGAGCAGTACTTC. Its protein is CSVEDQGPHEQYF. This rearrangement joins TRBV29-1 to TRBJ2-7; the D gene is possibly TRBD1 (5 bases). The CDR3 length is 13 residues. V was cut by 0 bases and J by 5 bases, with 11 bases left in between. CDR1 and CDR2 from the germline V gene are SQVTM and ANQGSEA.

V usage is TRBV20-1 and J usage is TRBJ2-4, with 13 bases identical to TRBD2. The J call may be in error: the DNA end matches TRBJ2-7 better. This CDR3 region has 17 residues. Germline assignment: CDR1 DFQATT and CDR2 SNEGSKA (reference sequence). CDR3 nucleotides: TGCAGTGCTAGATCATGGGCTCGACTAGCGGGAGGTTACGAGCAGTACTTC. Its translation: CSARSWARLAGGYEQYF.

V and J are TRBV6-1 and TRBJ1-5; perhaps TRBD1 as D (5 bases). The CDR3 is made up of 13 amino acids. CDR1 is MNHNS, CDR2 SASEGT, per germline. Trimming took 10 bases from V and 7 from J, leaving 17 bases between them. For the CDR3, the DNA is TGTGCCATTCAGGGCTTCTTGGGGCAGCCCCAGCATTTT. This gives the protein CAIQGFLGQPQHF.

The chain has TRBV6-2 or TRBV6-3 and TRBJ2-1, with D tentatively TRBD2 (5 bases). Germline V gene lookup returns CDR1 MNHEY and CDR2 SVGEGT. Trimming stripped 4 bases from V and 12 bases from J, with 19 bases between. This CDR3 is built from 14 residues. The CDR3 spells CASSSRLSGSVQFF. The CDR3 DNA reads TGTGCCAGCAGTTCCCGCCTTTCGGGTAGCGTGCAGTTCTTC.

The chain combines TRBV5-5 with TRBJ2-7; no clear D. The length of the CDR3 is 14 residues. V was clipped by 3 bases and J by 3 bases, with 13 bases between them. The germline V gene encodes CDR1 SGHKS and CDR2 YYEKEE (reference sequence). CDR3 sequence: CASSSRWNRYEQYF. CDR3 nucleotides: TGTGCCAGCAGCTCTCGTTGGAACCGCTACGAGCAGTACTTC.

The V call is TRBV20-1, the J call TRBJ2-4, with D maybe TRBD2 (6 bases). The better agreement between TRBJ2-7 and the DNA end casts doubt on the J call. Germline CDR1 DFQATT, CDR2 SNEGSKA (reference sequence). This CDR3 has 14 amino acids. Here the CDR3 DNA reads TGCAGTGCTAGAGATACCGCGGGAAGAGACGAGCAGTACTTC. It codes for CSARDTAGRDEQYF.

CDR3 residues: CASSLAEGGDGYTF. CDR3 in DNA: TGCGCCAGCAGCTTGGCCGAAGGAGGGGATGGCTACACCTTC. This chain joins TRBV5-1 and TRBJ1-2; possible D gene TRBD1, 5 bases. V gave up 0 bases and J gave up 6 bases, with 12 bases separating them. The CDR3 length is 14 residues. Germline V gene data show CDR1 as SGHRS and CDR2 as YFSETQ.

The V call is TRBV15, the J call TRBJ1-5; 9 positions match TRBD1. The CDR3 totals 17 residues. The V gene end was trimmed by 6 bases and the J gene end by 5 bases; junction bases not matched to a gene: 14. Germline CDR1 and CDR2: LNHNV and YYDKDF (reference sequence). As DNA, the CDR3 is TGTGCCACCAGGAGGGGAGAACAGGGGGCGATCGATCAGCCCCAGCATTTT. Amino acids: CATRRGEQGAIDQPQHF.